Included here is one TCR beta chain sequence, with context. Its antigen is as yet unknown. Unique molecular identifiers were present on the cDNA, which also gained a universal primer site by template switching. MiXCR, applied by TCRdb to the 5' RACE reads, yields one record per CDR3 protein. In the table there are fewer than 900,000 distinct CDR3 sequences, 18% of which are singletons. This entry belongs to a study of identical twins. Broader study findings: There was more out-of-frame TCR alpha sharing in monozygotic twins than models estimated.

This CDR3 has 13 residues. Between the trimmed V and J ends, which lost 7 bases and 4 bases, there was a span of 11 bases. CDR1 is MNHNS, CDR2 SASEGT, per germline. The sample was also reused in another study, on T cells expressing NK-cell markers. That paper states: NKG2C+ dominant clonotypes from a handful of donors made up about 1.0-8% of CD8+ T cells. The CD3+CD56-NKG2C+ fraction of a few donors was also led by these clonotypes.

The chain joins TRBV6-1 to TRBJ1-5, with D perhaps matching TRBD1 (6 bases). Sequencing was done on a sample of PBMCs. The sequence was obtained from a woman younger than 30 in good health. CDR3: CASKGHPNQPQHF. In DNA form, the CDR3 reads TGTGCCAGCAAGGGACACCCTAATCAGCCCCAGCATTTT.